This TCR beta chain was observed in a study of T cell repertoires in cytomegalovirus infection. Study-wide background: Public TCR beta signatures were indicative of both CMV infection and a matching HLA type.

This clonotype was seen a few times. Its antigen is unknown. Broader study findings: In two of eight donors, the top clonotype was HLA-C-restricted CMV-specific.

The CDR3 runs to 11 residues. Per germline, CDR1 LNHNV and CDR2 YYDKDF (reference sequence). V was shortened by 8 bases and J by 6 bases, with 10 bases between the two germline ends. TCRdb re-derived calls from the reads in MiXCR, one entry per CDR3 protein. The profile shows fewer than 850,000 distinct CDR3 sequences, approximately 32% of them singletons. Sequencing was performed on cultured CD8+ T cells from PBMCs, taken from culture after CMV antigen stimulation. The chain links TRBV15 to TRBJ1-1; D gene unclear. This sequence originates from a human donor in good health (CMV status not recorded). Some clones in this sample may be carry-over from other donors' samples. The CDR3 is CATGLDSEAFF. CDR3 in DNA: TGTGCCACCGGTCTGGACTCTGAAGCTTTCTTT.